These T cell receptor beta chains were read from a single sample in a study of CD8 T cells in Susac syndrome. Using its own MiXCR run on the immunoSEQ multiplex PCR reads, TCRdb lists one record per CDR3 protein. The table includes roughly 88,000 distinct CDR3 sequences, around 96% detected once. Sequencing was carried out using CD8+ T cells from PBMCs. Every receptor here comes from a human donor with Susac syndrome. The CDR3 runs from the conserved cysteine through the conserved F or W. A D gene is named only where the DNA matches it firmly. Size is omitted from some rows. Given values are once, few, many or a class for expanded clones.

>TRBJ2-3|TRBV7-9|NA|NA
CASSLALRTVGDTQYF
TGTGCCAGCAGCTTAGCTCTGAGGACAGTGGGAGATACGCAGTATTTT
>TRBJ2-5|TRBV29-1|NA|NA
CSVEDRPRTREETQYF
TGCAGCGTTGAAGATCGGCCGCGGACCCGGGAAGAGACCCAGTACTTC
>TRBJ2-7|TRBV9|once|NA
CASSVGDHYEQYF
TGTGCCAGCAGCGTAGGGGACCACTACGAGCAGTACTTC
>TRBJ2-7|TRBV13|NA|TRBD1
CASRSQGSEQYF
TGTGCCAGCAGGTCACAGGGGTCCGAGCAGTACTTC
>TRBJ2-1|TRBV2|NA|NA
CASSVPRGGVHDEQFF
TGTGCCAGCAGTGTCCCGCGAGGAGGGGTACACGATGAGCAGTTCTTC
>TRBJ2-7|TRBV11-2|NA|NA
CASSSTPTYEQYF
TGTGCCAGCAGCTCCACACCGACCTACGAGCAGTACTTC
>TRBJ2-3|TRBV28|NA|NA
CASTLAPSTDTQYF
TGTGCCAGCACCCTAGCGCCAAGCACAGATACGCAGTATTTT
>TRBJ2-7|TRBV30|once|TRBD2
CAWKKWLGTTYEQYF
TGTGCCTGGAAGAAGTGGTTAGGGACTACCTACGAGCAGTACTTC
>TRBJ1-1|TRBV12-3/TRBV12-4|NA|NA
CASSPPGGRNTEAFF
TGTGCCAGCAGTCCACCGGGGGGGCGGAACACTGAAGCTTTCTTT
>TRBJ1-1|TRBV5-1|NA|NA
CASSLAAGEDTEAFF
TGCGCCAGCAGCTTGGCAGCGGGGGAAGACACTGAAGCTTTCTTT
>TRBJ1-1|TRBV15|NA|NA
CATSRDKARGHTEAFF
TGTGCCACCAGCAGAGATAAGGCCAGGGGACACACTGAAGCTTTCTTT
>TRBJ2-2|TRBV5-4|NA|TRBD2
CASSALGAGGPHTGELFF
TGTGCCAGCAGCGCCCTTGGAGCGGGGGGGCCCCACACCGGGGAGCTGTTTTTT
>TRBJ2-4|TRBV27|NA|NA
CASSLTTGAAKNIQYF
TGTGCCAGCAGTTTAACTACGGGAGCGGCCAAAAACATTCAGTACTTC
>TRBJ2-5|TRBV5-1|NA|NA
CASSLAGAETQYF
TGCGCCAGCAGCTTGGCCGGTGCAGAGACCCAGTACTTC
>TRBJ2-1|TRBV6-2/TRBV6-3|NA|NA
CASSSTLDPLGEQFF
TGTGCCAGCAGTTCGACCCTTGATCCCCTCGGTGAGCAGTTCTTC
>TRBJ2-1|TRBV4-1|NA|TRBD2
CASSQEGGSSLYNEQFF
TGCGCCAGCAGCCAAGAGGGGGGGTCTAGCCTCTACAATGAGCAGTTCTTC
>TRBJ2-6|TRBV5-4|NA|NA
CASSLVQGSFSGANVLTF
TGTGCCAGCAGCTTGGTTCAGGGAAGCTTCTCTGGGGCCAACGTCCTGACTTTC
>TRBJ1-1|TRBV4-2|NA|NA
CASSQGRGKGTEAFF
TGTGCCAGCAGCCAAGGCAGAGGTAAAGGCACTGAAGCTTTCTTT
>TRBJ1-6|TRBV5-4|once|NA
CASSFGQGGSPLHF
TGTGCCAGCAGCTTCGGGCAGGGTGGTTCACCCCTCCACTTT
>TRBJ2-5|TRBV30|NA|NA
CAWSGSQETQYF
TGTGCCTGGAGTGGTAGCCAAGAGACCCAGTACTTC
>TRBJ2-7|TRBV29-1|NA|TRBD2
CSVAGLAGVREQYF
TGCAGCGTGGCCGGACTAGCGGGAGTCAGAGAGCAGTACTTC
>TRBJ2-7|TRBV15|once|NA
CATSVYKGYEQYF
TGTGCCACCAGCGTATACAAGGGGTACGAGCAGTACTTC
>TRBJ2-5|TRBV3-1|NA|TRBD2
CASSRGLAGIQETQYF
TGTGCCAGCAGCCGTGGACTAGCGGGAATCCAAGAGACCCAGTACTTC
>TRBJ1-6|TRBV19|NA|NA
CASSGTLNSPLHF
TGTGCCAGCTCCGGGACTCTTAATTCACCCCTCCACTTT
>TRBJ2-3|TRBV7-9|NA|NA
CASSSPGRDTQYF
TGTGCCAGCAGCTCACCGGGTCGAGATACGCAGTATTTT
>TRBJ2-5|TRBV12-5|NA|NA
CASGPGHGVETQYF
TGTGCTAGTGGCCCGGGACACGGAGTCGAGACCCAGTACTTC
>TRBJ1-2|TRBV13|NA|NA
CASSFSPHSYEGVYGYTF
TGTGCCAGCAGCTTTTCCCCCCATTCCTACGAGGGGGTCTATGGCTACACCTTC
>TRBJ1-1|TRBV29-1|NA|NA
CSVDGHMTTMNTEAFF
TGCAGCGTTGATGGACACATGACGACCATGAACACTGAAGCTTTCTTT
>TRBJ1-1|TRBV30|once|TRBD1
CAWRPERGHTEAFF
TGTGCCTGGCGCCCGGAGAGGGGGCACACTGAAGCTTTCTTT
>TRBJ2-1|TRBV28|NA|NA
CASSTLNTDPRNEQFF
TGTGCCAGCAGCACCTTGAATACGGACCCACGCAATGAGCAGTTCTTC
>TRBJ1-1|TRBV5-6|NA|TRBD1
CASSLFPAGGGDTEAFF
TGTGCCAGCAGCTTGTTTCCGGCAGGGGGAGGGGACACTGAAGCTTTCTTT
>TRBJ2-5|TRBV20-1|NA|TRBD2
CSELAVVQETQYF
TGCAGTGAACTAGCGGTGGTCCAAGAGACCCAGTACTTC
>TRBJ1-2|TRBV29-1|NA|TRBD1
CSVAPGQGARGYTF
TGCAGCGTCGCCCCGGGACAGGGGGCGCGAGGCTACACCTTC
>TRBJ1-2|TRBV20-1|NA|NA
CSAFDGQGYTF
TGCAGTGCTTTTGACGGCCAGGGCTACACCTTC
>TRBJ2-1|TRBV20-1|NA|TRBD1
CSAKAGTGHNEQFF
TGCAGTGCCAAGGCCGGGACAGGGCACAATGAGCAGTTCTTC
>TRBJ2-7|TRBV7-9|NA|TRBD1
CASSRDRDEQYF
TGTGCCAGCAGCCGAGACAGGGACGAGCAGTACTTC
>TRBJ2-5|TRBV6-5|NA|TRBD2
CATKRTSGSQETQYF
TGTGCCACCAAAAGGACTAGCGGGAGCCAAGAGACCCAGTACTTC
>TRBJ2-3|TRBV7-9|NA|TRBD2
CASSLFQRDTDTQYF
TGTGCCAGCAGCTTATTCCAGCGGGACACAGATACGCAGTATTTT
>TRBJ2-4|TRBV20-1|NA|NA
CSASPPGTNTKNIQYF
TGCAGTGCTTCCCCTCCCGGGACAAATACCAAAAACATTCAGTACTTC
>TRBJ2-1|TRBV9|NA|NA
CASSVLGHNEQFF
TGTGCCAGCAGCGTGCTGGGTCACAATGAGCAGTTCTTC
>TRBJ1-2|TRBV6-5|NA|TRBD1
CASSYARTGYYTF
TGTGCCAGCAGTTACGCGAGGACAGGGTACTACACCTTC
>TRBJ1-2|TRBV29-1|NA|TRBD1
CSVELGRMDRDHYGYTF
TGCAGCGTTGAATTGGGAAGGATGGACAGGGACCACTATGGCTACACCTTC
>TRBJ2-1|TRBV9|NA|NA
CASSGRNLNNEQFF
TGTGCCAGCAGCGGACGGAACCTAAACAATGAGCAGTTCTTC
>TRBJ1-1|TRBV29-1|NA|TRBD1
CSVGTGARDTEAFF
TGCAGCGTTGGGACAGGGGCAAGGGACACTGAAGCTTTCTTT
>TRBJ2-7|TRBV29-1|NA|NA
CSVSAPGTYEQYF
TGCAGCGTCTCGGCGCCGGGAACCTACGAGCAGTACTTC
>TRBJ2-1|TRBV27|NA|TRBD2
CASRTSGSVNEQFF
TGTGCCAGTCGAACTAGCGGGAGCGTGAATGAGCAGTTCTTC
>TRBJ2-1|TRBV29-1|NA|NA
CSVLTPLEHEQFF
TGCAGCGTTCTCACGCCCTTAGAGCATGAGCAGTTCTTC
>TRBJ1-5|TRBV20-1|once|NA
CSARDRGQPYSNQPQHF
TGCAGTGCTAGAGATAGAGGACAGCCTTATAGCAATCAGCCCCAGCATTTT
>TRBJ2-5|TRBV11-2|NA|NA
CASSQGQQETQYF
TGTGCCAGCAGCCAAGGACAGCAAGAGACCCAGTACTTC
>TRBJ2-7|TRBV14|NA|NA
CASSPTIYEQYF
TGTGCCAGCAGCCCGACTATCTACGAGCAGTACTTC
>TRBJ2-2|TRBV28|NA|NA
CASSPDWGELFF
TGTGCCAGCAGCCCGGATTGGGGGGAGCTGTTTTTT
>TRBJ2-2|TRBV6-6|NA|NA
CASSFTGLTGELFF
TGTGCCAGCAGCTTTACAGGGCTCACCGGGGAGCTGTTTTTT
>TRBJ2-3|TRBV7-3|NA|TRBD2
CASSCYSGGEPDTDTQYF
TGTGCCAGCAGCTGTTATAGCGGGGGGGAACCGGATACGGATACGCAGTATTTT
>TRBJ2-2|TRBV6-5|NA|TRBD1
CASSSTTGTGELFF
TGTGCCAGCAGTAGCACGACAGGGACCGGGGAGCTGTTTTTT